The sequence of this T cell receptor (beta chain) was determined in a study of T cells in Graves' hyperthyroidism and ophthalmopathy. The study, taken as a whole, reports: Also found in blood were most expanded thyroid clonotypes above 0.001. Progression to ophthalmopathy was predicted a median of approximately 6.4 months early.

This clonotype has a handful of counts. Its antigen is still unknown. CDR3 length equals 15 residues. V was pared by 1 base and J by 5 bases, with 14 bases between. Per germline, CDR1 MNHEY and CDR2 SMNVEV (reference sequence). The PBMCs were sourced from fresh peripheral blood (about 10 ml). What was amplified from RNA transcripts were TCR beta CDR3 regions. The primer set for the first-round RT-PCR of the TCR CDR3 was HTBI. TCRdb analysed the multiplex PCR reads with MiXCR anew, one entry per CDR3 protein. The data hold hundreds of thousands of distinct CDR3 sequences, with approximately 19% observed a single time.

Sequencing was carried out using blood. The receptor comes from a man aged 50-59 years with Graves' ophthalmopathy. The V gene is TRBV27, the J gene TRBJ1-2; D is possibly TRBD1 (5 bases). As DNA, the CDR3 is TGTGCCAGCAGTTTATTGGCAGGGCTCCGGTATGGCTACACCTTC. Its protein product is CASSLLAGLRYGYTF.